The rows below give T cell receptor beta chains drawn from one sample of a study of cytomegalovirus exposure and HLA in healthy donors. Sequencing used immunoSEQ multiplex PCR; TCRdb keeps in-frame clones, though not all of them. The table has some 59,000 clones, less than 85% seen once. Input material: PBMCs. These receptors all come from a woman under 30 in good health and CMV-seronegative. Both conserved end residues are part of each CDR3. The D gene is left open where the match is weak. Expanded clones are given a class, and other clones once, few, many or no size at all.

d_call,clone_size,j_call,v_call,cdr3_aa,cdr3_nt
.,.,TRBJ2-7,TRBV27,CASSLIGQSYEQYF,TGTGCCAGCAGTTTAATAGGACAGTCCTACGAGCAGTACTTC
.,.,TRBJ1-2,TRBV28,CASSFKLRDYGYTF,TGTGCCAGCAGTTTTAAGCTCAGGGACTATGGCTACACCTTC
.,.,TRBJ1-5,TRBV19,CASSFGQGQPQHF,TGTGCCAGTAGCTTTGGGCAAGGTCAGCCCCAGCATTTT
TRBD2,.,TRBJ2-2,TRBV7-3,CASSGTSGYTGELFF,TGTGCCAGCAGCGGGACTAGCGGATACACCGGGGAGCTGTTTTTT
.,.,TRBJ1-6,TRBV7-9,CASSYTTINSPLHF,TGTGCCAGCAGCTACACAACTATTAATTCACCCCTCCACTTT
TRBD1,.,TRBJ2-4,TRBV19,CASSAVVGGSQYF,TGTGCCAGTAGTGCCGTCGTAGGGGGCAGTCAGTACTTC
.,.,TRBJ1-1,TRBV25-1,CASSEGRMNTEAFF,TGTGCCAGCAGTGAAGGCAGAATGAACACTGAAGCTTTCTTT
.,.,TRBJ1-5,TRBV30,CAWSGTSNQPQHF,TGTGCCTGGAGTGGGACTTCAAATCAGCCCCAGCATTTT
TRBD2,.,TRBJ2-1,TRBV7-9,CSSSLSSGRRGNEQFF,TGTTCCAGCAGCCTTTCTAGCGGGAGGAGGGGCAATGAGCAGTTCTTC
.,.,TRBJ1-5,TRBV27,CASSSGWSNQPQHF,TGTGCCAGCAGTTCAGGGTGGAGCAATCAGCCCCAGCATTTT
TRBD2,.,TRBJ2-7,TRBV7-9,CASSPPSPSGGSYEQYF,TGTGCCAGCAGCCCACCCTCCCCTAGCGGGGGTTCCTACGAGCAGTACTTC
.,.,TRBJ2-3,TRBV7-3,CASSLLLGADTQYF,TGTGCCAGCAGCTTACTGCTAGGGGCAGATACGCAGTATTTT
.,.,TRBJ1-6,TRBV27,CASTQGPYNSPLHF,TGTGCCAGTACTCAGGGCCCTTATAATTCACCCCTCCACTTT
.,.,TRBJ1-1,TRBV9,CASSVEARGTEAFF,TGTGCCAGCAGCGTAGAAGCCCGGGGTACTGAAGCTTTCTTT
TRBD1,.,TRBJ2-7,TRBV30,CAWNEGALDEQYF,TGTGCCTGGAATGAGGGGGCGTTGGACGAGCAGTACTTC
TRBD1,.,TRBJ2-7,TRBV29-1,CSVAGGQAGMREQYF,TGCAGCGTCGCCGGTGGACAGGCCGGTATGAGGGAGCAGTACTTC
TRBD2,.,TRBJ2-7,TRBV4-1,CASSQAGGASEQYF,TGCGCCAGCAGCCAAGCGGGGGGAGCGAGCGAGCAGTACTTC
TRBD2,once,TRBJ2-7,TRBV4-1,CASRPTSGTLLSSYEQYF,TGCGCCAGCAGGCCGACTAGCGGGACCCTCCTGAGCTCCTACGAGCAGTACTTC
.,.,TRBJ1-2,TRBV27,CASSSGGYGYTF,TGTGCCAGCAGTTCCGGCGGATATGGCTACACCTTC
.,.,TRBJ2-7,TRBV6-5,CASGLGTYYEQYF,TGTGCCAGCGGGCTCGGGACTTACTACGAGCAGTACTTC
.,.,TRBJ2-1,TRBV13,CASRGVSPYNEQFF,TGTGCCAGCAGAGGGGTTTCCCCCTACAATGAGCAGTTCTTC
.,.,TRBJ1-5,TRBV10-3,CAISESILGNQPQHF,TGTGCCATCAGTGAGTCGATACTAGGCAATCAGCCCCAGCATTTT
TRBD2,once,TRBJ2-5,TRBV27,CASSSGGLAEETQYF,TGTGCCAGCAGTTCGGGGGGACTAGCGGAAGAGACCCAGTACTTC
TRBD1,.,TRBJ1-4,TRBV30,CAWSVQGEKLFF,TGTGCCTGGAGTGTACAGGGGGAAAAACTGTTTTTT
TRBD2,.,TRBJ2-2,TRBV5-3,CARRPTLRLAGGTVGELFF,TGTGCCAGAAGACCCACCCTTAGACTAGCGGGAGGTACGGTCGGGGAGCTGTTTTTT
.,.,TRBJ2-5,TRBV27,CASSLSNRETQYF,TGTGCCAGCAGTTTATCAAACAGGGAGACCCAGTACTTC
.,.,TRBJ2-6,TRBV4-1,CASSQVRQVRSGANVLTF,TGCGCCAGCAGCCAAGTGAGACAGGTCCGGTCTGGGGCCAACGTCCTGACTTTC
TRBD2,.,TRBJ2-1,TRBV9,CASSVVSGSYNEQFF,TGTGCCAGCAGCGTAGTTAGCGGGAGTTACAATGAGCAGTTCTTC
TRBD1,.,TRBJ2-5,TRBV27,CASSRGTGQETQYF,TGTGCCAGCAGTCGAGGGACAGGGCAAGAGACCCAGTACTTC
.,.,TRBJ1-1,TRBV11-2,CASSLLPKSEAFF,TGTGCCAGCAGCTTACTTCCGAAGAGTGAAGCTTTCTTT
TRBD1,once,TRBJ2-1,TRBV27,CASSYIPPRQGGEQFF,TGTGCCAGCAGTTATATCCCCCCCCGACAGGGTGGGGAGCAGTTCTTC
.,.,TRBJ1-1,TRBV6-1,CASNQGREAFF,TGTGCCAGCAATCAAGGGAGGGAAGCTTTCTTT
TRBD2,.,TRBJ2-3,TRBV27,CASSPRPGLAGYTQYF,TGTGCCAGCAGTCCGCGCCCGGGACTAGCGGGGTATACGCAGTATTTT
TRBD1,.,TRBJ2-7,TRBV29-1,CSVETRGQISRSGEQYF,TGCAGCGTTGAAACTAGGGGACAGATTAGTAGGTCCGGCGAGCAGTACTTC
.,.,TRBJ1-1,TRBV18,CASSPMDRNTEAFF,TGTGCCAGCTCACCAATGGACAGGAACACTGAAGCTTTCTTT
.,.,TRBJ1-5,TRBV6-6,CASSSVNQPQHF,TGTGCCAGCAGTTCAGTGAATCAGCCCCAGCATTTT
TRBD2,.,TRBJ2-7,TRBV5-1,CASSLGPGLAASYEQYF,TGCGCCAGCAGCTTGGGTCCGGGACTAGCGGCCTCCTACGAGCAGTACTTC
.,.,TRBJ2-3,TRBV14,CASSQDSPPFSKVGGWTDTQYF,TGTGCCAGCAGCCAAGATTCCCCCCCCTTCTCTAAAGTGGGAGGTTGGACAGATACGCAGTATTTT
TRBD2,.,TRBJ2-1,TRBV5-1,CASRRGVGLAGIFTSSYNEQFF,TGCGCCAGCAGAAGGGGCGTTGGACTAGCGGGAATTTTCACCAGCTCCTACAATGAGCAGTTCTTC
.,.,TRBJ2-1,TRBV19,CASSTYNEQFF,TGTGCCAGTAGTACATACAATGAGCAGTTCTTC
.,.,TRBJ2-7,TRBV28,CASSPGTVSYEQYF,TGTGCCAGCAGTCCCGGGACTGTTTCCTACGAGCAGTACTTC